One and the same sample provided the 17 T cell receptor beta chains below, sequenced in a study of technical replicates of blood from several donors. Some clones are missing from TCRdb's copy, which holds only in-frame ones; the method was immunoSEQ multiplex PCR. The sample includes tens of thousands of clones, 88% of them seen just once. Sequenced sample: PBMCs. The receptors were sampled from a human donor in good health. Some clones in this sample may be carry-over from other donors' samples.

This clone was observed once. V and J are TRBV10-3 and TRBJ2-2, with a weak D call TRBD2 (6 bases). The CDR3 extends over 15 amino acids. In germline, CDR1 is ENHRY, CDR2 SYGVKD. Trimming shortened V by 11 bases and J by 0 bases, and 16 bases separated the two germline ends. CDR3: CALREELANTGELFF. CDR3 nucleotides: TGTGCCCTAAGGGAGGAACTAGCGAACACCGGGGAGCTGTTTTTT.

V gene TRBV7-2 combines with J gene TRBJ2-3, with 10 bases matching TRBD1. The CDR3 spans 16 residues. Germline V gene data show CDR1 as SGHTA and CDR2 as FQGNSA. V dropped 4 bases and J dropped 7; count of bases not matched to a gene: 11. This CDR3 reads CASSSIGQGGRNTQYF. The DNA for the CDR3 is TGTGCCAGCAGCTCAATAGGACAGGGGGGGAGGAATACGCAGTATTTT.

As DNA, the CDR3 is TGCGCCAGCAGCCGAGGGGGTGGGACAGATACGCAGTATTTT. Its protein is CASSRGGGTDTQYF. The chain joins TRBV4-1 to TRBJ2-3; possible D gene TRBD1, 6 bases. Germline CDR1 and CDR2: MGHRA and YSYEKL. V was clipped by 4 bases and J by 3 bases, with 11 bases between them. This CDR3 comprises 14 residues.

This chain joins TRBV27 and TRBJ1-6; tentative D call: TRBD1 (5 bases). CDR1 and CDR2 (germline): MNHEY, SMNVEV (reference sequence). Trimming shortened V by 2 bases and J by 4 bases, and 9 bases separated the two germline ends. This CDR3 is built from 15 residues. In nucleotides, the CDR3 is TGTGCCAGCAGTTTAGGGGCAGTTTATAATTCACCCCTCCACTTT. Encoded protein: CASSLGAVYNSPLHF.

CDR3 in DNA: TGTGCCAGCAGGACCGGGACAGGGAATGAAAAACTGTTTTTT. It yields the protein CASRTGTGNEKLFF. The genes are TRBV6-5 and TRBJ1-4; TRBD1 agrees at 9 bases. The CDR3 loop spans 14 amino acids. Germline V gives CDR1 MNHEY, CDR2 SVGAGI. With 6 bases clipped from V and 5 bases from J, the junction kept 4 bases outside the gene matches.

The chain is built from TRBV6-5 and TRBJ1-1; D uncertain. This CDR3 spans 13 amino acids. With 7 bases removed from V and 1 base from J, the gap between germline ends came to 10 bases. The germline gives CDR1 MNHEY, CDR2 SVGAGI. The CDR3 sequence is CASTQRENTEAFF. The DNA for the CDR3 is TGTGCCAGCACCCAACGGGAGAACACTGAAGCTTTCTTT.

This clone has a handful of counts. The V and J genes are TRBV7-9 and TRBJ1-1; the D gene is possibly TRBD1 (5 bases). The CDR3 is 15 residues long. In germline, CDR1 is SEHNR, CDR2 FQNEAQ (reference sequence). With 7 bases removed from V and 1 base from J, the gap between germline ends came to 16 bases. This CDR3 reads CASIPDRGRNTEAFF. The CDR3 DNA reads as TGTGCCAGCATCCCCGACCGGGGGAGGAACACTGAAGCTTTCTTT.

This clone was detected a few times. The chain recombines TRBV30 with TRBJ2-5; 8 bases fit TRBD2. V shed 3 bases and J 1 base; nucleotides not matched to a gene: 4. Germline loops: CDR1 GTSNPN, CDR2 SVGIG (reference sequence). The length of the CDR3 is 14 residues. The DNA of the CDR3 is TGTGCCTGGAGGCGCGGGAGGTTCCAAGAGACCCAGTACTTC. Residues: CAWRRGRFQETQYF.

The chain is built from TRBV12-5 and TRBJ1-3, with D possibly matching TRBD1 (6 bases). The CDR3 totals 15 residues. CDR1 and CDR2 from the germline V gene are LGHNT and FRNRAP. Trimming took off 3 bases at V and 4 bases at J, with 13 bases between the two ends. In nucleotides, the CDR3 is TGTGCTAGTGGTTTCCCAGACAGGCTCGGAAACACCATATATTTT. This gives the protein CASGFPDRLGNTIYF. Full variable domain (rest looked up from reference TRBV12-5 and TRBJ1-3): DARVTQTPRHKVTEMGQEVTMRCQPILGHNTVFWYRQTMMQGLELLAYFRNRAPLDDSGMPKDRFSAEMPDATLATLKIQPSEPRDSAVYFCASGFPDRLGNTIYFGEGSWLTVV.

This CDR3 is CASSSGTGQGETQYF. CDR3 DNA sequence: TGTGCCAGCAGTTCCGGGACAGGGCAGGGGGAGACCCAGTACTTC. V usage is TRBV6-5 and J usage is TRBJ2-5; TRBD1 matches at 9 bases. The trim removed 4 bases at V and 5 bases at J, leaving 8 bases unmatched. This CDR3 contains 15 residues. CDR1 is MNHEY and CDR2 is SVGAGI in the germline V gene.

CDR3 loop: CASSPRGPLREQYF. In DNA, the CDR3 is TGTGCCAGCAGTCCGCGGGGACCCTTACGGGAGCAGTACTTC. The chain couples TRBV6-4 to TRBJ2-7; a possible D gene is TRBD2 (6 bases). The CDR3 contains 14 residues. The germline V and J ends were trimmed by 5 bases and 7 bases, with 18 bases remaining between them. Germline loops: CDR1 MRHNA, CDR2 SNTAGT.

This clone was recorded a few times. The chain joins TRBV30 to TRBJ2-1, with TRBD2 as a possible D gene (5 bases). The CDR3 runs 14 residues. Trimming shortened V by 3 bases and J by 0 bases, and 9 bases separated the two germline ends. In germline, CDR1 is GTSNPN, CDR2 SVGIG (reference sequence). The CDR3 spells CAWSRTSSYNEQFF. In nucleotides, the CDR3 is TGTGCCTGGAGCCGAACTAGCTCCTACAATGAGCAGTTCTTC.

The gene calls are TRBV6-5 and TRBJ1-4; 7 nucleotides agree with TRBD1. The CDR3 is made up of 14 amino acids. Germline V gene lookup returns CDR1 MNHEY and CDR2 SVGAGI. With V trimmed by 5 bases and J by 3 bases, 3 bases remained unmatched. The CDR3 reads CASSPTGANEKLFF. For the CDR3, the DNA is TGTGCCAGCAGTCCTACAGGGGCTAATGAAAAACTGTTTTTT.

A single count supports this clone. The gene calls are TRBV5-4 and TRBJ2-7, with 8 bases identical to TRBD2. The junction had 9 bases not matched to a gene; V was cut back by 0 bases and J by 4 bases. CDR1 SGHNT and CDR2 YYREEE come from the germline V gene (reference sequence). This CDR3 is 16 amino acids long. CDR3: CASSLVAASGRYEQYF. DNA for the CDR3: TGTGCCAGCAGCTTGGTAGCGGCTAGCGGGCGTTACGAGCAGTACTTC.

This rearrangement joins TRBV18 to TRBJ1-1, with 9 bases lining up with TRBD1. CDR1 and CDR2 (germline): KGHSH, LQKENI. After removal of 3 bases from V and 0 bases from J, the junction contained 11 bases not matched to a gene. The CDR3 is 18 amino acids. The CDR3 loop is CASSPFPGQGPMNTEAFF. CDR3 in DNA: TGTGCCAGCTCACCCTTTCCAGGACAGGGGCCGATGAACACTGAAGCTTTCTTT. Combining the CDR3 with reference TRBV18 and TRBJ1-1 gives the whole variable domain NAGVMQNPRHLVRRRGQEARLRCSPMKGHSHVYWYRQLPEEGLKFMVYLQKENIIDESGMPKERFSAEFPKEGPSILRIQQVVRGDSAAYFCASSPFPGQGPMNTEAFFGQGTRLTVV.

V and J are TRBV25-1 and TRBJ1-3, with D tentatively TRBD1 (6 bases). The CDR3 is 18 amino acids. Germline-derived CDR1 and CDR2 are MGHDK and SYGVNS. Trimming removed 5 bases at V and 4 bases at J, with 24 bases between. The CDR3 bases are TGTGCCAGCAGTCCACGTCGGGGACACCTAGGCCACGGAAACACCATATATTTT. Its protein product is CASSPRRGHLGHGNTIYF.

The rearrangement links TRBV5-1 to TRBJ2-3; 7 bases match TRBD2. V dropped 1 base and J dropped 0; count of bases not matched to a gene: 11. The CDR3 has 18 residues. Germline CDR1 is SGHRS and CDR2 is YFSETQ. CDR3 coding DNA: TGCGCCAGCAGCTTGTTTGGCGGGGGTTCAGATAGCACAGATACGCAGTATTTT. Amino acid sequence: CASSLFGGGSDSTDTQYF.